This T cell receptor beta chain derives from a study of blood T cells in healthy people across ages. Overall study findings and caveats: A greater number of naive CD4+ cells and higher diversity distinguished long-lived donors from aged donors.

Notes on this clonotype: Its specificity is unknown.

The germline gives CDR1 SGHRS, CDR2 YFSETQ. The V gene end was trimmed by 4 bases and the J gene end by 5 bases; junction bases not matched to a gene: 14. The CDR3 has 16 amino acids. Together with a sample-barcoded 5' primer, a J-beta primer mix was included in a second PCR lasting roughly 6 to 12 cycles. Every sample returned 3 million or more CDR3-containing paired-end reads. Each CDR3 protein is one row after TCRdb ran MiXCR on the 5' RACE reads. The table records more than 650,000 distinct CDR3 sequences, about 53% of them present only once. Donation came from healthy Caucasian individuals in Russia who were aged roughly 6 to 95.

Specimen: blood. The gene calls are TRBV5-1 and TRBJ1-2; 7 bases line up with TRBD1. The TCR originated in a man older than 75 in good health. CDR3 nucleotide sequence: TGCGCCAGCAGCCCAATCCCAGGGGACAGTTATTATGGCTACACCTTC. It specifies CASSPIPGDSYYGYTF.